These T cell receptor beta chains were read from a single sample in a study of T cell responses to AZD1222 COVID-19 vaccine. This table comes from immunoSEQ multiplex PCR, and its TCRdb copy is limited to in-frame clones, with some not included. The sample yields about 100,000 clones, more than 80% seen once. The source was peripheral blood, collected 28 days after the second AZD1222 dose. Receptor source: an adult who received the AZD1222 COVID-19 vaccine. CDR3s include the opening cysteine and the closing phenylalanine or tryptophan. The D gene is left open where the match is weak. Clone size, where shown, is once, few, many, or a class for clones that have expanded.

cdr3_aa cdr3_nt j_call clone_size v_call d_call
CASSARQGGYYEQYF TGTGCCAGCAGTGCAAGACAGGGGGGGTACTACGAGCAGTACTTC TRBJ2-7 . TRBV27 TRBD1
CASSAESHSGNTIYF TGTGCCAGCAGCGCTGAATCGCACTCTGGAAACACCATATATTTT TRBJ1-3 few TRBV2 .
CASSQTSGRINEQFF TGTGCCAGCAGCCAAACTAGCGGGAGAATCAATGAGCAGTTCTTC TRBJ2-1 . TRBV2 TRBD2
CASRPGEITGELFF TGCGCCAGCCGCCCAGGGGAGATCACCGGGGAGCTGTTTTTT TRBJ2-2 . TRBV5-1 .
CASSDMSGGGNTQYF TGCGCCAGCAGTGATATGTCGGGAGGAGGGAATACGCAGTATTTT TRBJ2-3 few TRBV10-1 TRBD2
CASSAGTAQLEAFF TGCGCCAGCAGCGCAGGGACAGCTCAACTTGAAGCTTTCTTT TRBJ1-1 once TRBV5-1 TRBD1
CSASLQGFYNEQFF TGCAGTGCTAGTCTCCAGGGGTTTTACAATGAGCAGTTCTTC TRBJ2-1 . TRBV20-1 .
CASSSRTDTAYEQYF TGTGCCAGCAGCTCCCGGACGGACACTGCCTACGAGCAGTACTTC TRBJ2-7 . TRBV7-6 .
CASSSHGVRDSKNIQYF TGTGCCAGCAGCTCCCACGGGGTAAGGGATTCCAAAAACATTCAGTACTTC TRBJ2-4 . TRBV27 .
CASSYSSRQSDTQYF TGTGCCAGCAGTTACTCGAGCAGGCAGTCAGATACGCAGTATTTT TRBJ2-3 . TRBV6-5 .
CASSKFSRIGGPGELFF TGTGCCAGCAGCAAGTTTAGTAGGATAGGGGGGCCCGGGGAGCTGTTTTTT TRBJ2-2 . TRBV21-1 .
CASSGRGGTNYEQYF TGTGCCAGCAGCGGCCGAGGCGGGACAAACTACGAGCAGTACTTC TRBJ2-7 . TRBV9 .
CASSDVGPSGDQETQYF TGTGCCAGCAGTGACGTCGGTCCTAGCGGAGATCAAGAGACCCAGTACTTC TRBJ2-5 once TRBV6-4 TRBD2
CAITGQGMNTEAFF TGTGCCATCACCGGACAGGGGATGAACACTGAAGCTTTCTTT TRBJ1-1 . TRBV10-3 TRBD1
CASSSDDRSEAFF TGTGCCAGCAGTTCCGACGACAGGTCTGAAGCTTTCTTT TRBJ1-1 . TRBV6-2/TRBV6-3 .
CASSLDRGRSYEQYF TGCGCCAGCAGCTTGGACAGGGGTCGCTCCTACGAGCAGTACTTC TRBJ2-7 . TRBV5-1 TRBD1
CASSLGKYGYTF TGTGCCAGCAGTTTGGGGAAATATGGCTACACCTTC TRBJ1-2 . TRBV12-3/TRBV12-4 .
CASSSLAGGKNIQYF TGTGCCAGCAGCTCCCTAGCGGGGGGCAAAAACATTCAGTACTTC TRBJ2-4 . TRBV7-9 TRBD2
CASSRLAGGGYNEQFF TGTGCCAGCAGCAGACTAGCGGGAGGTGGCTACAATGAGCAGTTCTTC TRBJ2-1 few TRBV7-9 TRBD2
CASRTRTEGQPQHF TGTGCCAGCAGGACCAGGACAGAGGGGCAGCCCCAGCATTTT TRBJ1-5 . TRBV6-5 .
CASSVESSFPDEQFF TGTGCCAGCAGCGTAGAGTCTAGCTTCCCCGATGAGCAGTTCTTC TRBJ2-1 . TRBV9 .
CASSLQGANQPQHF TGTGCCAGCAGTCTCCAGGGGGCAAATCAGCCCCAGCATTTT TRBJ1-5 . TRBV7-9 TRBD1
CASSAESNTGELFF TGTGCCAGCTCTGCGGAGTCGAACACCGGGGAGCTGTTTTTT TRBJ2-2 . TRBV18 .
CASSPLQGFFETQYF TGTGCCAGCTCACCACTGCAGGGTTTCTTTGAGACCCAGTACTTC TRBJ2-5 . TRBV18 .
CASRGDMDREGTGELFF TGTGCCAGCAGGGGAGATATGGACAGGGAGGGCACCGGGGAGCTGTTTTTT TRBJ2-2 . TRBV21-1 .
CASSLVTPHGYTF TGTGCCAGCAGTTTAGTGACTCCCCATGGCTACACCTTC TRBJ1-2 . TRBV12-3/TRBV12-4 .